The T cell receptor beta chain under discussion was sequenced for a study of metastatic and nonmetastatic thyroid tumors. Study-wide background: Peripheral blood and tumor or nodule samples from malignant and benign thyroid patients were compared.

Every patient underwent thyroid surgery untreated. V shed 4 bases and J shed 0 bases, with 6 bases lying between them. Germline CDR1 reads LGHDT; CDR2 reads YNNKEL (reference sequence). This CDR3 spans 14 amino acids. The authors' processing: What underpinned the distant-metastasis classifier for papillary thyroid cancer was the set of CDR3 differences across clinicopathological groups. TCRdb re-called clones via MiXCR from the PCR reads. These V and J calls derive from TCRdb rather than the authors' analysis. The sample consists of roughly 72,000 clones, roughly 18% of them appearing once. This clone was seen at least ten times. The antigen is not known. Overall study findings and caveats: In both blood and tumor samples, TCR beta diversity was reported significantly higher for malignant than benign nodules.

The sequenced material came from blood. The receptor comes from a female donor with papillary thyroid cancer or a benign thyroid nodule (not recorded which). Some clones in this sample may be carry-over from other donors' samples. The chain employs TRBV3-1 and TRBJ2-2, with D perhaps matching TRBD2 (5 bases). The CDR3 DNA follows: TGTGCCAGCAGCCGGGGAGCGAACACCGGGGAGCTGTTTTTT. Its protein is CASSRGANTGELFF.